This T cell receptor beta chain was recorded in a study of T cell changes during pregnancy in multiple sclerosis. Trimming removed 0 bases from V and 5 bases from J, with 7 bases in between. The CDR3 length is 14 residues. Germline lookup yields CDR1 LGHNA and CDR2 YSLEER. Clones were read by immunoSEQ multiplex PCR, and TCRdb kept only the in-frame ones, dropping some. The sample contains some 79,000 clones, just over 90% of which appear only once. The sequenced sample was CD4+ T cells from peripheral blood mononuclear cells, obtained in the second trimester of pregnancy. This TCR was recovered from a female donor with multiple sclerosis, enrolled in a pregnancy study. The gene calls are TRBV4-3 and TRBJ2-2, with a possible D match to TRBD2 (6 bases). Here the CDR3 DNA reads TGCGCCAGCAGCCAAGAGGGAGGTACCGGGGAGCTGTTTTTT. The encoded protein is CASSQEGGTGELFF.